This T cell receptor beta chain stems from a study of cytomegalovirus exposure and HLA in healthy donors. Overall study results and limits: Altogether, some 160 TCR beta chains were recorded as cytomegalovirus-associated. A later analysis showed TCR association rates differing by HLA locus, peaking at DRB1 and lowest at HLA-C.

In the PCR, 60 Vbeta and 13 Jbeta primers were used. Using immunoSEQ multiplex PCR, the repertoire was profiled, and TCRdb retains in-frame clones only, with some absent. This table has more than 95,000 clones, under 85% appearing once. With regard to this clone: Its cognate antigen is unknown.

Trimming left V 6 bases short and J 1 base short, with 9 bases between. This CDR3 contains 14 residues. Germline V gene data show CDR1 as MNHEY and CDR2 as SVGAGI. The sample consisted of PBMCs. V is TRBV6-5 and J is TRBJ2-2, with D unclear. The TCR was taken from a man between 35 and 55 years old in good health and CMV-seronegative. The chain's CDR3 is CASSLLGNTGELFF. DNA for the CDR3: TGTGCCAGCAGCCTGCTAGGGAACACCGGGGAGCTGTTTTTT.